Below, one TCR beta chain is given with its context. Libraries were prepared by immunoSEQ multiplex PCR; TCRdb keeps only in-frame clonotypes and omits some of them. The table records some 130,000 clones, roughly 86% of them present only once. The data are from a study of blood T cell repertoires in COVID-19. Germline assignment: CDR1 MNHEY and CDR2 SMNVEV (reference sequence). The length of the CDR3 is 16 residues. V was pared by 6 bases and J by 0 bases, with 6 bases of the junction left unmatched. This sequence was found in a woman between 45 and 65 years old who had recovered from COVID-19. The chain combines TRBV27 with TRBJ1-3, with TRBD1 identical over 9 bases. The sample taken for sequencing was peripheral blood. This CDR3 reads CASSRTGVPSGNTIYF. In nucleotides, the CDR3 is TGTGCCAGCAGCCGGACAGGGGTGCCCTCTGGAAACACCATATATTTT.